This entry lists 29 T cell receptor beta chains sequenced from one sample in a study of blood T cell repertoires in COVID-19. The assay was immunoSEQ multiplex PCR, and TCRdb's table has in-frame clones only and misses some. The sample comprises 90,000 to 130,000 clones, over 75% of which are singletons, and approximately 16% rests with the top ten. Specimen: peripheral blood. These receptors all come from a woman aged 80 or over with active or convalescent COVID-19.

This clone was found a few times. The chain joins TRBV10-2 to TRBJ2-7, with 10 bases fitting TRBD1. The CDR3 runs to 15 residues. The trim removed 4 bases at V and 3 bases at J, leaving 6 bases unmatched. Germline CDR1 and CDR2: WSHSY and SAAADI. CDR3 amino acids: CASSVGTGDHYEQYF. The CDR3 DNA reads as TGCGCCAGCAGTGTTGGGACAGGGGACCACTACGAGCAGTACTTC.

The V gene is TRBV28, the J gene TRBJ2-1; D is possibly TRBD1 (6 bases). Germline V gives CDR1 MDHEN, CDR2 SYDVKM. The V and J ends lost 5 bases and 4 bases respectively, with 33 bases between them. The CDR3 length is 21 residues. The CDR3 bases are TGTGCCAGCAGTCATCCTAACACGCTCGGACAGAGAGGGCCCAATTACAATGAGCAGTTCTTC. Amino acids: CASSHPNTLGQRGPNYNEQFF.

The genes are TRBV27 and TRBJ1-5, with TRBD1 matching 10 bases. There are 15 residues in the CDR3. The germline CDR1 and CDR2 sequences are MNHEY and SMNVEV (reference sequence). V dropped 5 bases and J dropped 7; count of bases not matched to a gene: 8. The CDR3 DNA sequence: TGTGCCAGCAGTCCCCGACAGGGGGCCGACCAGCCCCAGCATTTT. Amino acids: CASSPRQGADQPQHF.

The chain uses TRBV24-1 and TRBJ2-3, with 9 nucleotides matching TRBD2. Germline V gene data show CDR1 as KGHDR and CDR2 as SFDVKD. V gave up 9 bases and J gave up 2 bases; unmatched junction bases: 11. The CDR3 contains 16 residues. The CDR3 protein is CATATSGPSNTDTQYF. The CDR3 DNA is TGTGCCACCGCGACTAGCGGCCCGTCGAACACAGATACGCAGTATTTT.

A note on this clone: The germline gene is not matched at one end of the junction; a read error may be the cause. The chain employs TRBV6-2 or TRBV6-3 and TRBJ2-1, with TRBD2 matching 7 bases. This CDR3 region has 13 residues. Germline loops: CDR1 MNHEY, CDR2 SVGEGT. This chain's CDR3 is CASSYSIERGWIF. CDR3 nucleotides: TGTGCCAGCAGTTACTCTATCGAGCGGGGTTGGATCTTC.

The chain carries TRBV2 and TRBJ1-6; D is undetermined. The CDR3 loop spans 15 amino acids. V was cut by 4 bases and J by 7 bases, with 14 bases left in between. Germline CDR1 SNHLY, CDR2 FYNNEI. CDR3 in amino acids: CASSGSSGGNSPLHF. The CDR3, as DNA: TGTGCCAGCAGTGGGAGTTCGGGAGGGAATTCACCCCTCCACTTT.

The V and J genes are TRBV9 and TRBJ2-3, with 7 positions matching TRBD1. J gave up 11 bases and V 3 bases, and 18 bases lay outside the gene matches. The CDR3 has 16 residues. Germline loops: CDR1 SGDLS, CDR2 YYNGEE. The CDR3 reads CASSAGPGQTPGGQYF. CDR3 nucleotide sequence: TGTGCCAGCAGCGCCGGACCCGGACAGACCCCAGGGGGGCAGTATTTT. The whole variable domain, remainder taken from reference TRBV9 and TRBJ2-3, is DSGVTQTPKHLITATGQRVTLRCSPRSGDLSVYWYQQSLDQGLQFLIQYYNGEERAKGNILERFSAQQFPDLHSELNLSSLELGDSALYFCASSAGPGQTPGGQYFGPGTRLTVL.

The chain uses TRBV5-4 and TRBJ2-4, with a possible D match to TRBD2 (5 bases). Trimming took off 6 bases at V and 0 bases at J, with 10 bases between the two ends. Germline V CDR1 and CDR2: SGHNT, YYREEE (reference sequence). CDR3 size: 14 residues. CDR3 in DNA: TGTGCCAGCAAAAACGGACTAGCCAAAAACATTCAGTACTTC. Translation: CASKNGLAKNIQYF.

The CDR3 reads CASSQERTGGLEAEAFF. As DNA, the CDR3 is TGTGCCAGCAGCCAAGAACGGACAGGGGGTTTAGAGGCTGAAGCTTTCTTT. The chain is built from TRBV4-2 and TRBJ1-1; TRBD1 matches 10 bases. The CDR3 length is 17 residues. Germline trimming cut 0 bases from V and 6 bases from J; bases unmatched to any gene: 10. Germline CDR1 is LGHNA and CDR2 is YNFKEQ.

The chain recombines TRBV19 with TRBJ1-2; D is unresolved. This CDR3 comprises 13 residues. The germline V gene has CDR1 LNHDA and CDR2 SQIVND (reference sequence). The CDR3 reads CASLGSSLYGYTF. The DNA for the CDR3 is TGTGCGTCCTTGGGCAGCTCCCTATATGGCTACACCTTC.

The gene calls are TRBV5-5 and TRBJ2-1; 11 bases fit TRBD2. Germline CDR1 and CDR2: SGHKS and YYEKEE (reference sequence). V lost 4 bases to trimming and J lost 2 bases; unmatched junction nucleotides: 11. The CDR3 consists of 18 residues. The CDR3 spells CASSTSRPGLAAYNEQFF. CDR3 nucleotides: TGTGCCAGCAGCACCTCCCGACCGGGACTAGCGGCCTACAATGAGCAGTTCTTC.

The gene calls are TRBV5-1 and TRBJ2-3, with 8 bases matching TRBD2. Germline trimming cut 2 bases from V and 2 bases from J; bases unmatched to any gene: 10. CDR1 is SGHRS, CDR2 YFSETQ, per germline. There are 17 residues in the CDR3. In nucleotides, the CDR3 is TGCGCCAGCAGCTTACACCTACTAGCGGCGGTCACAGATACGCAGTATTTT. Protein product: CASSLHLLAAVTDTQYF.

V is TRBV28 and J is TRBJ1-1; D unresolved. Per the germline V gene, CDR1 is MDHEN and CDR2 is SYDVKM. The CDR3 runs 13 residues. Trimming took off 3 bases at V and 1 base at J, with 6 bases between the two ends. The CDR3 protein is CASSLFRNTEAFF. The CDR3 nucleotides are TGTGCCAGCAGTTTGTTCAGGAACACTGAAGCTTTCTTT.

The V and J genes are TRBV11-2 and TRBJ1-1, with TRBD1 matching 9 bases. The CDR3 runs to 17 residues. Germline CDR1 reads SGHAT; CDR2 reads FQNNGV. V lost 0 bases, J lost 1 base, and 6 bases stayed unmatched. The CDR3 loop reads CASSLDLDRGENTEAFF. Here the CDR3 DNA reads TGTGCCAGCAGCTTAGATTTGGACAGGGGTGAGAACACTGAAGCTTTCTTT.

The chain has TRBV10-3 and TRBJ2-1, with 8 bases identical to TRBD2. This CDR3 comprises 17 residues. CDR1 and CDR2 (germline): ENHRY, SYGVKD. Trimming cost V 10 bases and J 0 bases; bases outside gene matches: 14. CDR3 nucleotides: TGTGCCACCCGCGAAGTTAGCGGGGACCCCTCCTACAATGAGCAGTTCTTC. It encodes CATREVSGDPSYNEQFF.

The chain is built from TRBV12-3 or TRBV12-4 and TRBJ2-1, with TRBD1 matching over 9 bases. The CDR3 length is 13 residues. Trimming removed 8 bases from V and 5 bases from J; junction bases left unmatched: 4. The CDR3 protein is CASRRDRDNEQFF. CDR3 bases: TGTGCCAGCCGAAGGGACAGGGACAATGAGCAGTTCTTC.

This clone was counted a few times. The V and J genes are TRBV11-1 and TRBJ2-3; 9 bases are a match to TRBD1. The CDR3 has 16 residues. J was trimmed by 1 base and V by 0 bases; bases with no gene match: 2. Germline CDR1 reads SGHAT; CDR2 reads FQDESV (reference sequence). The CDR3 DNA reads as TGTGCCAGCAGCTTAGCGGGGACAGGGCGCACAGATACGCAGTATTTT. It translates to CASSLAGTGRTDTQYF.

The J gene is TRBJ1-4, the V gene TRBV28; no reliable D call. Between the trimmed V and J ends, which lost 4 bases and 14 bases, there was a span of 14 bases. The CDR3 runs 12 residues. Germline V gene lookup returns CDR1 MDHEN and CDR2 SYDVKM. Here the CDR3 reads CASSSGYIRLFF. CDR3 DNA: TGTGCCAGCAGTTCTGGATACATCAGGCTGTTTTTT.

J is TRBJ2-5 and V is TRBV5-1, with 9 bases identical to TRBD2. The V and J ends lost 7 bases and 5 bases, in that order; junction bases with no gene match: 9. Per germline, CDR1 SGHRS and CDR2 YFSETQ. CDR3 length: 14 amino acids. As DNA, the CDR3 is TGCGCCAGCGCGGCTAGCGGGACGGGGGAGACCCAGTACTTC. It codes for CASAASGTGETQYF.

The gene calls are TRBV5-5 and TRBJ2-3; 8 bases align to TRBD2. Germline CDR1 SGHKS, CDR2 YYEKEE (reference sequence). This CDR3 has 15 residues. The junction had 3 bases not matched to a gene; V was cut back by 0 bases and J by 3 bases. This chain's CDR3 is CASSLEGTRTDTQYF. In nucleotides, the CDR3 is TGTGCCAGCAGCTTGGAGGGGACTAGGACAGATACGCAGTATTTT.

The rearrangement joins TRBV5-4 to TRBJ2-7; 10 positions agree with TRBD2. Per germline, CDR1 SGHNT and CDR2 YYREEE (reference sequence). V was clipped by 4 bases and J by 0 bases; unmatched bases: 4. This CDR3 is built from 15 residues. CDR3 sequence reads: CASSIVAGGSYEQYF. CDR3 nucleotides: TGTGCCAGCAGCATCGTAGCGGGAGGCTCCTACGAGCAGTACTTC.

The genes are TRBV28 and TRBJ1-1; D is perhaps TRBD1 (5 bases). Germline V lookup: CDR1 MDHEN, CDR2 SYDVKM. Trimming took 7 bases from V and 4 from J, leaving 19 bases between them. This CDR3 region has 15 residues. CDR3 DNA: TGTGCCAGCACCCCGTGGGGGAGGGGACCCACTGAAGCTTTCTTT. Its translation: CASTPWGRGPTEAFF.

The rearrangement uses TRBV7-2 and TRBJ2-5; 8 nucleotides align to TRBD2. The CDR3 has 14 residues. Per the germline V gene, CDR1 is SGHTA and CDR2 is FQGNSA. V was pared by 7 bases and J by 2 bases, with 6 bases of the junction left unmatched. DNA for the CDR3: TGTGCCAGCACCATCGGGGGGGGGCAAGAGACCCAGTACTTC. This codes for CASTIGGGQETQYF. The whole variable domain, filled in from reference TRBV7-2 and TRBJ2-5, reads GAGVSQSPSNKVTEKGKDVELRCDPISGHTALYWYRQSLGQGLEFLIYFQGNSAPDKSGLPSDRFSAERTGGSVSTLTIQRTQQEDSAVYLCASTIGGGQETQYFGPGTRLLVL.

Many counts were recorded for this clone. DNA of the CDR3: TGTGCTGGCCAGGGGAACGTGAACACTGAAGCTTTCTTT. Translating it yields CAGQGNVNTEAFF. The rearrangement uses TRBV30 and TRBJ1-1, with a weak D call TRBD1 (6 bases). This CDR3 is built from 13 residues. CDR1 and CDR2 from the germline V gene are GTSNPN and SVGIG (reference sequence).

This chain links TRBV24-1 with TRBJ2-3; 9 bases fit TRBD2. The V gene's germline CDR1 is KGHDR and CDR2 SFDVKD. CDR3 size: 17 residues. Trimming at V came to 4 bases and at J to 4 bases, leaving 11 bases not matched to a gene. CDR3 residues: CATSDPSSGRSADTQYF. In DNA, the CDR3 is TGTGCCACCAGTGACCCCTCAAGCGGGAGGTCGGCAGATACGCAGTATTTT.

This clone appeared a single time. This rearrangement joins TRBV7-2 to TRBJ2-5; D gene uncertain. The CDR3 spans 14 residues. Deletions cut 1 base from V and 5 bases from J, with 11 bases between. From germline, CDR1 is SGHTA and CDR2 FQGNSA. Written as DNA, the CDR3 is TGTGCCAGCAGCTTAGAGTTGCGGCAGGAGACCCAGTACTTC. Encoded protein: CASSLELRQETQYF.

This clone is medium-sized (0.01 to 0.1%) in the sample. The V gene is TRBV10-1, the J gene TRBJ2-3, with TRBD2 matching 11 bases. The CDR3 has 17 residues. Per germline, CDR1 WNHNN and CDR2 SYGVQD (reference sequence). Unmatched junction bases numbered 12, after V lost 8 bases and J lost 2 bases. The CDR3 reads CASGGSGTSGFTDTQYF. In DNA, the CDR3 is TGCGCCAGCGGAGGCTCCGGGACTAGCGGCTTCACAGATACGCAGTATTTT.

The V and J genes are TRBV10-3 and TRBJ2-6; 14 positions agree with TRBD2. CDR1 is ENHRY and CDR2 is SYGVKD in the germline V gene. The trim removed 10 bases at V and 1 base at J, leaving 9 bases unmatched. This CDR3 has 18 residues. The chain's CDR3 is CATRLAGGSFSGANVLTF. In DNA, the CDR3 is TGTGCCACCCGACTAGCGGGAGGGTCTTTTTCTGGGGCCAACGTCCTGACTTTC.

The rearrangement uses TRBV2 and TRBJ1-6, with D possibly matching TRBD1 (5 bases). The ends were cut back, 4 bases at V and 6 bases at J, with 13 bases in the middle. CDR1 SNHLY and CDR2 FYNNEI come from the germline V gene. This CDR3 comprises 15 residues. The DNA of the CDR3 is TGTGCCAGCAGTGCAGGGTCCCAGTCTAATTCACCCCTCCACTTT. Amino acids: CASSAGSQSNSPLHF.